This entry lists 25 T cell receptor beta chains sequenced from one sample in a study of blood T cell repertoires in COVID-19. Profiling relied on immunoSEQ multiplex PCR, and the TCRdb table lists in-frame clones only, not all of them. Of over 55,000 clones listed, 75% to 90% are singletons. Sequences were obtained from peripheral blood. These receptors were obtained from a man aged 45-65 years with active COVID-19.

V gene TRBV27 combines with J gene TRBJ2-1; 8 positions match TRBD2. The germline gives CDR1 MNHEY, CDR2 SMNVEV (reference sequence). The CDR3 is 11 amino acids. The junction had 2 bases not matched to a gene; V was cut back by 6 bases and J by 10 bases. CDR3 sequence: CASSRLAEQFF. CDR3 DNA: TGTGCCAGCAGCCGACTAGCGGAGCAGTTCTTC.

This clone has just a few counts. In DNA, the CDR3 is TGCGCCACCATGGACTTGCTGGGGTCCTACGAGCAGTACTTC. As protein: CATMDLLGSYEQYF. The V call is TRBV10-2, the J call TRBJ2-7; tentative D call: TRBD2 (5 bases). V lost 10 bases, J lost 1 base, and 17 bases lay in between. Germline-derived CDR1 and CDR2 are WSHSY and SAAADI. The CDR3 totals 14 residues.

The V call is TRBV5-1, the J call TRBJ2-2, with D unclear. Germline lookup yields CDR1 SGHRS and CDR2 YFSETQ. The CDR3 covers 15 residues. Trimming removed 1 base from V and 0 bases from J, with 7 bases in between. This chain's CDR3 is CASSLKGANTGELFF. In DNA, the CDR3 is TGCGCCAGCAGCTTGAAAGGAGCGAACACCGGGGAGCTGTTTTTT. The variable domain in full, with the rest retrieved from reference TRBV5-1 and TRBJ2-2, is KAGVTQTPRYLIKTRGQQVTLSCSPISGHRSVSWYQQTPGQGLQFLFEYFSETQRNKGNFPGRFSGRQFSNSRSEMNVSTLELGDSALYLCASSLKGANTGELFFGEGSRLTVL.

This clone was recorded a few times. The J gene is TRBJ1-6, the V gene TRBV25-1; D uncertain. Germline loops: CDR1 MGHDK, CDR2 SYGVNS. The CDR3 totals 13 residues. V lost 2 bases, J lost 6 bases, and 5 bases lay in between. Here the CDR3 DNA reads TGTGCCAGCAGTGAACACACTAATTCACCCCTCCACTTT. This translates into CASSEHTNSPLHF.

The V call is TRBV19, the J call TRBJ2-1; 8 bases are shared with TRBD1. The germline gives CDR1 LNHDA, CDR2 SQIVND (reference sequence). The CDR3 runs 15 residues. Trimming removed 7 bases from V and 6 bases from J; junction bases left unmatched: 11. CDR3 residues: CASIPDRGRINEQFF. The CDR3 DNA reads TGTGCCAGTATTCCCGACAGGGGTCGTATCAATGAGCAGTTCTTC.

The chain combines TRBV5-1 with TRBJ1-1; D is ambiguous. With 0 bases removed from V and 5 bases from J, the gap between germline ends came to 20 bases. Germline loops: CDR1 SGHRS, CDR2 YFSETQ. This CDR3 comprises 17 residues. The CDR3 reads CASSLASNYVGRTEAFF. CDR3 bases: TGCGCCAGCAGCTTGGCGTCGAACTACGTAGGGAGGACTGAAGCTTTCTTT.

This chain's CDR3 is CASSYLGRDSRETQYF. Here the CDR3 DNA reads TGTGCCAGCAGTTACTTGGGGCGGGACAGCCGGGAGACCCAGTACTTC. The V gene is TRBV6-5, the J gene TRBJ2-5; possible D gene TRBD1, 7 bases. Trimming left V 1 base short and J 5 bases short, with 17 bases between. Germline V lookup: CDR1 MNHEY, CDR2 SVGAGI. This CDR3 has 16 residues.

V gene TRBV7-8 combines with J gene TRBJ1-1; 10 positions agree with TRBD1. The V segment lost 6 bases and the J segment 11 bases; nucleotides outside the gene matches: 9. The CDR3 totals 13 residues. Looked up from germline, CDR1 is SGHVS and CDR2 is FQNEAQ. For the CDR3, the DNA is TGTGCCAGCAGTCTAGCGGTGGGACAGGGGGCTTTCTTT. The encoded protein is CASSLAVGQGAFF.

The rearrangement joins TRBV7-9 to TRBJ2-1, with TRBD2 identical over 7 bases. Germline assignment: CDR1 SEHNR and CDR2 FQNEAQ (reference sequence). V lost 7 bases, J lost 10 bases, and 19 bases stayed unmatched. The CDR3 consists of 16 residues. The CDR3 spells CASTPSRGRPGGEQFF. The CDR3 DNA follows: TGTGCCAGCACCCCGAGCCGGGGCCGGCCGGGAGGAGAGCAGTTCTTC.

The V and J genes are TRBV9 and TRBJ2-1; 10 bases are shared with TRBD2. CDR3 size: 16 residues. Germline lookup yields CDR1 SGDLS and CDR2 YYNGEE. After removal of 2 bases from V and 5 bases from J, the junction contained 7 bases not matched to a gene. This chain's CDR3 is CASSVQAGGPNNEQFF. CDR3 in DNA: TGTGCCAGCAGCGTTCAAGCGGGAGGGCCCAACAATGAGCAGTTCTTC. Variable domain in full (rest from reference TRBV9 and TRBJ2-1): DSGVTQTPKHLITATGQRVTLRCSPRSGDLSVYWYQQSLDQGLQFLIQYYNGEERAKGNILERFSAQQFPDLHSELNLSSLELGDSALYFCASSVQAGGPNNEQFFGPGTRLTVL.

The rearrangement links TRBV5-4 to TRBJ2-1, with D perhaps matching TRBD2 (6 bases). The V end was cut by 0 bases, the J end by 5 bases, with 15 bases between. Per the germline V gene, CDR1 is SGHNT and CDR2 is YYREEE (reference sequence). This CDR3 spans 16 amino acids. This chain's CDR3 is CASSLVGSGIHNEQFF. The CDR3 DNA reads TGTGCCAGCAGCTTGGTTGGTAGCGGAATCCACAATGAGCAGTTCTTC.

The CDR3, as DNA: TGTGCCAGCAGTGTAGATGGCGGGGAGCTGTTTTTT. It yields the protein CASSVDGGELFF. V and J are TRBV6-6 and TRBJ2-2; no clear D gene. The CDR3 covers 12 residues. Trimming stripped 5 bases from V and 7 bases from J, with 8 bases between. Germline CDR1 MNHNY, CDR2 SVGAGI (reference sequence).

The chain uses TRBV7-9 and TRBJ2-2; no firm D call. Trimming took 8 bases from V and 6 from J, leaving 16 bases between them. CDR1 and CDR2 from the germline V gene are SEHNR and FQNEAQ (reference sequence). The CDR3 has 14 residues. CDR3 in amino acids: CASRATSYPGELFF. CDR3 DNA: TGTGCCAGCCGCGCAACGAGTTACCCCGGGGAGCTGTTTTTT.

CDR3: CASSSVAGGTHNEQFF. In DNA form, the CDR3 reads TGTGCCAGCAGCTCAGTAGCGGGAGGGACTCACAATGAGCAGTTCTTC. V gene TRBV7-2 combines with J gene TRBJ2-1; the match to TRBD2 covers 11 bases. V shed 4 bases and J 5 bases; nucleotides not matched to a gene: 7. This CDR3 contains 16 residues. CDR1 is SGHTA and CDR2 is FQGNSA in the germline V gene.

CDR3 nucleotides: TGTGCCATCAGTGATCCAGGGGGGCCAGCTGGAAACACCATATATTTT. The encoded protein is CAISDPGGPAGNTIYF. The chain employs TRBV10-3 and TRBJ1-3; 7 nucleotides line up with TRBD1. The CDR3 loop spans 16 amino acids. V was pared by 3 bases and J by 2 bases, with 7 bases of the junction left unmatched. CDR1 and CDR2 (germline): ENHRY, SYGVKD.

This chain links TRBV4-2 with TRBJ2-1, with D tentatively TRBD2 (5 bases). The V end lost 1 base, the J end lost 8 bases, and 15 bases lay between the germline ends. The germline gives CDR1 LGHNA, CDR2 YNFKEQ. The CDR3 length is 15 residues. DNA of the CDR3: TGTGCCAGCAGCCAAGCCGTAACGGGGTTCTATGAGCAGTTCTTC. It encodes CASSQAVTGFYEQFF.

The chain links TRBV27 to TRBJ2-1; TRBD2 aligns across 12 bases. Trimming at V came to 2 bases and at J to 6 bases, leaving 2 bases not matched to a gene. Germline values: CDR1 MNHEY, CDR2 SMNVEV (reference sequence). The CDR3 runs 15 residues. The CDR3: CASSLRLAGVNEQFF. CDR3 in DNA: TGTGCCAGCAGTTTACGACTAGCGGGAGTCAATGAGCAGTTCTTC.

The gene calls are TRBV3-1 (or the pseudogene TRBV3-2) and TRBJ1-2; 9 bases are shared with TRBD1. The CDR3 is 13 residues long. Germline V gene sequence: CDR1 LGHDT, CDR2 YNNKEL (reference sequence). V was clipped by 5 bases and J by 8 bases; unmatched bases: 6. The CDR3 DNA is TGTGCCAGCAGCACACAGGGGGCTGGCGGCTACACCTTC. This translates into CASSTQGAGGYTF.

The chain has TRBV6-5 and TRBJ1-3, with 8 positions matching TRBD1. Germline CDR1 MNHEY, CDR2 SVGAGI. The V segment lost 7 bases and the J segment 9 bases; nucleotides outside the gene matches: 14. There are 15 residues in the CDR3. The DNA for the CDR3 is TGTGCCAGCAAAGACCGTTATGACAGGGGTAGCACCATATATTTT. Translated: CASKDRYDRGSTIYF.

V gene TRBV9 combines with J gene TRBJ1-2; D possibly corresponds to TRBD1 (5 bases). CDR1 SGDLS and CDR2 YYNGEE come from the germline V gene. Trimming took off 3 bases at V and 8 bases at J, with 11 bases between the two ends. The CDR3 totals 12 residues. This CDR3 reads CASSGATGGYTF. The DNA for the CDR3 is TGTGCCAGCAGCGGGGCCACAGGAGGCTACACCTTC.

The CDR3 DNA follows: TGTGCCAGCAGCTCTAGCGGGAGGCTCTACAATGAGCAGTTCTTC. It codes for CASSSSGRLYNEQFF. The chain combines TRBV7-9 with TRBJ2-1; 11 nucleotides align to TRBD2. Germline-derived CDR1 and CDR2 are SEHNR and FQNEAQ (reference sequence). CDR3 length: 15 amino acids. The ends lost 4 bases at V and 3 bases at J; junction bases unmatched: 2.

The CDR3 region is CASSQDESSGMGDTQYF. The CDR3 coding sequence is TGCGCCAGCAGCCAAGATGAGAGTAGCGGGATGGGTGATACGCAGTATTTT. The V and J genes are TRBV4-3 and TRBJ2-3; 8 positions match TRBD2. CDR3 length equals 17 residues. V shed 0 bases and J 6 bases; nucleotides not matched to a gene: 11. Germline CDR1 LGHNA, CDR2 YSLEER.

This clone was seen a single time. Here the CDR3 DNA reads TGTGCCATCAGTCTACTAGCGGGAGATGAGCAGTACTTC. It yields the protein CAISLLAGDEQYF. The chain recombines TRBV10-3 with TRBJ2-7, with 11 bases aligning to TRBD2. V lost 5 bases and J lost 7; bases outside the gene matches: 4. Germline V gene sequence: CDR1 ENHRY, CDR2 SYGVKD. There are 13 residues in the CDR3.

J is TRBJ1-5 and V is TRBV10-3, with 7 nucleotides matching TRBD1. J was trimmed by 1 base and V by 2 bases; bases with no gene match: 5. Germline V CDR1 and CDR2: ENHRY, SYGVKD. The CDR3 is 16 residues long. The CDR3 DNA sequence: TGTGCCATCAGTGAGCGGGCAGGGGGGAGCAATCAGCCCCAGCATTTT. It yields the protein CAISERAGGSNQPQHF.

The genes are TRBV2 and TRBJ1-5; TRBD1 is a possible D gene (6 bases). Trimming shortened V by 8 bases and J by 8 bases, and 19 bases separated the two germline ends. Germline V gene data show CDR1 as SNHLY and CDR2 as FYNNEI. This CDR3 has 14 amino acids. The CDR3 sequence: CASAEQGLNEPQHF. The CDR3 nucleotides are TGTGCCAGCGCGGAACAGGGATTGAATGAGCCCCAGCATTTT. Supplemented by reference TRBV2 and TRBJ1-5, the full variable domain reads EPEVTQTPSHQVTQMGQEVILRCVPISNHLYFYWYRQILGQKVEFLVSFYNNEISEKSEIFDDQFSVERPDGSNFTLKIRSTKLEDSAMYFCASAEQGLNEPQHFGDGTRLSIL.